The 32 T cell receptor beta chains in this list originate from one sample, sequenced in a study of blood T cell repertoires in COVID-19. Libraries were prepared by immunoSEQ multiplex PCR; TCRdb keeps only in-frame clonotypes and omits some of them. The sample contains 120,000 or so clones, approximately 80% of which appear only once. Sample: peripheral blood. The receptors originated from a man in his 70s with acute or convalescent COVID-19.

Notes on this clone: The sample carries other DNA sequences with the same CDR3. The rearrangement joins TRBV3-1 (or the pseudogene TRBV3-2) to TRBJ1-6; TRBD1 matches at 9 bases. This CDR3 contains 15 residues. Germline V gene lookup returns CDR1 LGHDT and CDR2 YNNKEL (reference sequence). V shed 1 base, J shed 7 bases, and the junction held 2 bases outside the gene matches. The chain's CDR3 is CASSQGTGVNSPLHF. The DNA of the CDR3 is TGTGCCAGCAGCCAAGGGACAGGGGTAAATTCACCCCTCCACTTT.

The chain links TRBV18 to TRBJ2-1, with D possibly TRBD1 on 5 matching bases. This CDR3 region has 14 residues. Germline V gene data show CDR1 as KGHSH and CDR2 as LQKENI. V lost 5 bases to trimming and J lost 2 bases, with 10 bases between them. CDR3 in DNA: TGTGCCAGCTCAAGTAGGGGTCCCTACAATGAGCAGTTCTTC. It is translated as CASSSRGPYNEQFF.

The chain has TRBV5-1 and TRBJ1-1; the D is unclear. The CDR3 is made up of 13 amino acids. Germline lookup yields CDR1 SGHRS and CDR2 YFSETQ. V lost 2 bases and J lost 2, with 7 bases in between. Here the CDR3 reads CASSFQANTEAFF. CDR3 nucleotides: TGCGCCAGCAGCTTCCAGGCAAACACTGAAGCTTTCTTT.

This clone appeared a single time. CDR3 protein: CASSLSLGQFYGYTF. The DNA for the CDR3 is TGTGCCAGCAGTTTATCCCTGGGACAGTTCTATGGCTACACCTTC. The chain has TRBV27 and TRBJ1-2; 7 nucleotides match TRBD1. Per germline, CDR1 MNHEY and CDR2 SMNVEV (reference sequence). The junction had 5 bases not matched to a gene; V was cut back by 0 bases and J by 4 bases. The CDR3 covers 15 residues.

This chain connects TRBV11-2 to TRBJ1-6; possible D gene TRBD1, 5 bases. CDR3 length: 14 amino acids. Per germline, CDR1 SGHAT and CDR2 FQNNGV. V lost 5 bases and J lost 9, with 14 bases in between. CDR3 DNA sequence: TGTGCCAGCAGCCCCAGGGTCGGTGGTTCACCCCTCCACTTT. Protein sequence: CASSPRVGGSPLHF. Using reference TRBV11-2 and TRBJ1-6 for the parts outside the CDR3, the full variable domain is EAGVAQSPRYKIIEKRQSVAFWCNPISGHATLYWYQQILGQGPKLLIQFQNNGVVDDSQLPKDRFSAERLKGVDSTLKIQPAKLEDSAVYLCASSPRVGGSPLHFGNGTRLTVT.

This clone showed up just once. The chain couples TRBV19 to TRBJ1-6, with D tentatively TRBD1 (5 bases). The germline gives CDR1 LNHDA, CDR2 SQIVND (reference sequence). Trimming stripped 4 bases from V and 4 bases from J, with 8 bases between. The CDR3 runs 14 residues. CDR3: CASSTRGYNSPLHF. The DNA of the CDR3 is TGTGCCAGTAGTACTAGGGGATATAATTCACCCCTCCACTTT.

V usage is TRBV29-1 and J usage is TRBJ2-3; 9 nucleotides agree with TRBD1. The length of the CDR3 is 13 residues. From germline, CDR1 is SQVTM and CDR2 ANQGSEA. The ends lost 4 bases at V and 4 bases at J; junction bases unmatched: 3. In nucleotides, the CDR3 is TGCAGCGTTGCCGGGACAGGGTCAGATACGCAGTATTTT. Amino acid sequence: CSVAGTGSDTQYF.

J is TRBJ2-1 and V is TRBV6-2 or TRBV6-3; 10 bases line up with TRBD1. V lost 2 bases to trimming and J lost 7 bases; unmatched junction nucleotides: 5. Germline CDR1 reads MNHEY; CDR2 reads SVGEGT. The CDR3 has 15 amino acids. CDR3 in amino acids: CASSYDRGLGNEQFF. The CDR3 nucleotides read TGTGCCAGCAGTTACGACAGGGGGCTCGGTAATGAGCAGTTCTTC.

The chain employs TRBV30 and TRBJ2-5; D is perhaps TRBD1 (5 bases). Germline lookup yields CDR1 GTSNPN and CDR2 SVGIG (reference sequence). Trimming cost V 1 base and J 9 bases, with 9 bases left between them. This CDR3 has 11 residues. Here the CDR3 DNA reads TGTGCCTGGAGTGGCATAGGGGCCCAGTACTTC. Its protein product is CAWSGIGAQYF.

The chain links TRBV30 to TRBJ1-1; weak D call: TRBD1 (6 bases). Looked up from germline, CDR1 is GTSNPN and CDR2 is SVGIG (reference sequence). CDR3 length: 13 residues. V lost 2 bases and J 1 base, leaving 8 bases between the germline ends. The CDR3 protein is CAWSKQGNTEAFF. CDR3 DNA: TGTGCCTGGAGTAAACAGGGGAACACTGAAGCTTTCTTT. The variable domain in full, with the rest retrieved from reference TRBV30 and TRBJ1-1, is SQTIHQWPATLVQPVGSPLSLECTVEGTSNPNLYWYRQAAGRGLQLLFYSVGIGQISSEVPQNLSASRPQDRQFILSSKKLLLSDSGFYLCAWSKQGNTEAFFGQGTRLTVV.

The chain combines TRBV5-1 with TRBJ1-5, with 9 bases identical to TRBD1. The CDR3 extends over 16 amino acids. V lost 7 bases and J lost 0; bases outside the gene matches: 8. Germline V gives CDR1 SGHRS, CDR2 YFSETQ. In DNA, the CDR3 is TGCGCCAGCTCTAAGACAGGGGGGGGTAGCAATCAGCCCCAGCATTTT. Translation gives CASSKTGGGSNQPQHF.

The rearrangement links TRBV2 to TRBJ1-2; 10 bases are a match to TRBD1. The germline CDR1 and CDR2 sequences are SNHLY and FYNNEI. V dropped 10 bases and J dropped 2; count of bases not matched to a gene: 4. The CDR3 length is 13 residues. The CDR3 is CANRQGANYGYTF. The CDR3 DNA sequence: TGTGCCAACCGACAGGGGGCGAACTATGGCTACACCTTC.

This clone is a singleton in its sample. The J gene is TRBJ2-3, the V gene TRBV6-5, with 11 bases that match TRBD2. The V gene's germline CDR1 is MNHEY and CDR2 SVGAGI. The ends lost 6 bases at V and 4 bases at J; junction bases unmatched: 3. The CDR3 loop spans 14 amino acids. The DNA of the CDR3 is TGTGCCAGCAGCCTTAGCGGGGGGGCAGATACGCAGTATTTT. Amino acid sequence: CASSLSGGADTQYF.

The chain recombines TRBV15 with TRBJ1-5, with D hard to call. Trimming left V 1 base short and J 6 bases short, with 7 bases between. This CDR3 has 13 residues. Germline V CDR1 and CDR2: LNHNV, YYDKDF (reference sequence). The CDR3 spells CATSRGGFQPQHF. CDR3 in DNA: TGTGCCACCAGCAGAGGAGGGTTTCAGCCCCAGCATTTT.

The rearrangement links TRBV6-5 to TRBJ1-1; no clear D gene. The CDR3 sequence is 9 residues long. CDR1 and CDR2 (germline): MNHEY, SVGAGI. Trimming took 11 bases from V and 5 from J, leaving 6 bases between them. CDR3 protein: CACGTEAFF. DNA of the CDR3: TGTGCCTGCGGGACTGAAGCTTTCTTT.

The chain couples TRBV28 to TRBJ2-5; the D is unclear. This CDR3 region has 10 residues. Germline V gives CDR1 MDHEN, CDR2 SYDVKM. Trimming cost V 4 bases and J 7 bases, with 4 bases left between them. The CDR3: CASSSVTQYF. The CDR3 DNA is TGTGCCAGCAGTTCGGTGACCCAGTACTTC.

This chain connects TRBV28 to TRBJ2-7, with D perhaps TRBD1 (7 bases). V dropped 5 bases and J dropped 6 bases, with 14 bases sitting between them. Germline V gene sequence: CDR1 MDHEN, CDR2 SYDVKM. The CDR3 totals 13 residues. The CDR3 DNA reads as TGTGCCAGCAGTCCTACCCAGGGGGGCGAGCAGTACTTC. It codes for CASSPTQGGEQYF.

This clone has just a few counts. The chain employs TRBV7-9 and TRBJ2-7, with 11 positions matching TRBD1. This CDR3 has 14 amino acids. In germline, CDR1 is SEHNR, CDR2 FQNEAQ (reference sequence). The J segment lost 3 bases and the V segment lost 6 bases, leaving 4 bases of the junction unmatched. CDR3 loop: CASSSGQGDYEQYF. CDR3 in DNA: TGTGCCAGCAGTTCGGGACAGGGGGACTACGAGCAGTACTTC.

V gene TRBV7-3 combines with J gene TRBJ1-1; 9 bases are a match to TRBD1. This CDR3 region has 14 residues. Germline CDR1 SGHTA, CDR2 FQGTGA. V shed 5 bases, J shed 6 bases, and the junction held 7 bases outside the gene matches. CDR3 in amino acids: CASSAGQGRSEAFF. Written as DNA, the CDR3 is TGTGCCAGCAGCGCGGGACAGGGTAGGTCTGAAGCTTTCTTT. Complete variable domain (other parts from reference TRBV7-3 and TRBJ1-1): GAGVSQTPSNKVTEKGKYVELRCDPISGHTALYWYRQSLGQGPEFLIYFQGTGAADDSGLPNDRFFAVRPEGSVSTLKIQRTERGDSAVYLCASSAGQGRSEAFFGQGTRLTVV.

This chain uses TRBV5-1 with TRBJ2-5; 7 bases match TRBD2. The J segment lost 5 bases and the V segment lost 0 bases, leaving 7 bases of the junction unmatched. Germline CDR1 and CDR2: SGHRS and YFSETQ. The CDR3 spans 15 residues. CDR3 protein: CASSLGLAVQETQYF. CDR3 in DNA: TGCGCCAGCAGCTTGGGGCTAGCGGTCCAGGAGACCCAGTACTTC. Supplemented by reference TRBV5-1 and TRBJ2-5, the full variable domain reads KAGVTQTPRYLIKTRGQQVTLSCSPISGHRSVSWYQQTPGQGLQFLFEYFSETQRNKGNFPGRFSGRQFSNSRSEMNVSTLELGDSALYLCASSLGLAVQETQYFGPGTRLLVL.

CDR3 bases: TGTGCCAGCAGCCCAAGCCCCCGCTACTCTGAAGCTTTCTTT. The encoded protein is CASSPSPRYSEAFF. The chain uses TRBV11-2 and TRBJ1-1; no reliable D call. In germline, CDR1 is SGHAT, CDR2 FQNNGV. V shed 5 bases and J shed 6 bases, with 16 bases lying between them. The CDR3 extends over 14 amino acids.

The chain is built from TRBV5-1 and TRBJ2-7, with a tentative D call TRBD2 (6 bases). V was shortened by 3 bases and J by 2 bases, with 21 bases between the two germline ends. Germline CDR1 is SGHRS and CDR2 is YFSETQ. The CDR3 totals 17 residues. In DNA, the CDR3 is TGCGCCAGCAGCTCCCCCCTAGGAACAGGAGGGACCTACGAGCAGTACTTC. It is translated as CASSSPLGTGGTYEQYF.

V usage is TRBV27 and J usage is TRBJ1-1; TRBD1 might be the D (6 bases). In germline, CDR1 is MNHEY, CDR2 SMNVEV (reference sequence). The CDR3 is 15 amino acids. V was trimmed by 1 base and J by 1 base, leaving 10 bases between them. This CDR3 reads CASSLLAGANTEAFF. CDR3 bases: TGTGCCAGCAGTTTATTGGCAGGGGCGAACACTGAAGCTTTCTTT.

The chain joins TRBV15 to TRBJ2-4; possibly TRBD1 for D (6 bases). Germline CDR1 reads LNHNV; CDR2 reads YYDKDF (reference sequence). Deletions cut 4 bases from V and 0 bases from J, with 19 bases between. This CDR3 spans 18 amino acids. The DNA for the CDR3 is TGTGCCACCAGCACCTGGGAAAAACAGGGCCCAGCCAAAAACATTCAGTACTTC. This translates into CATSTWEKQGPAKNIQYF.

This sequence joins TRBV5-1 and TRBJ1-4; 8 bases map to TRBD1. The CDR3 has 14 amino acids. Trimming at V came to 4 bases and at J to 6 bases, leaving 5 bases not matched to a gene. Germline loops: CDR1 SGHRS, CDR2 YFSETQ. CDR3 residues: CASSLRGPDEKLFF. CDR3 sequence (DNA): TGCGCCAGCAGCCTCAGGGGGCCCGATGAAAAACTGTTTTTT.

Many counts were recorded for this clone. The chain recombines TRBV4-2 with TRBJ1-1; no clear D. Germline lookup yields CDR1 LGHNA and CDR2 YNFKEQ. The CDR3 is made up of 15 amino acids. With 3 bases removed from V and 5 bases from J, the gap between germline ends came to 16 bases. The CDR3 region is CASSQGGLGGTEAFF. The CDR3 nucleotides read TGTGCCAGCAGCCAGGGTGGCCTAGGTGGGACTGAAGCTTTCTTT.

On this clone itself: The same CDR3 is also encoded by other DNA sequences in this sample. This chain joins TRBV5-6 and TRBJ2-5; 7 positions agree with TRBD2. Germline loops: CDR1 SGHDT, CDR2 YYEEEE. V lost 4 bases, J lost 2 bases, and 8 bases stayed unmatched. This CDR3 region has 15 residues. The CDR3 DNA reads as TGTGCCAGCAGCCCGACCGGGACTAAACAAGAGACCCAGTACTTC. Its translation: CASSPTGTKQETQYF.

The CDR3 nucleotides are TGTGCCAGCAGCCAAGTTAGTGGGGGCGGTGCACCCTATGGCTACACCTTC. It codes for CASSQVSGGGAPYGYTF. The chain carries TRBV3-1 (or the pseudogene TRBV3-2) and TRBJ1-2; D is perhaps TRBD1 (6 bases). Trimming removed 1 base from V and 4 bases from J, with 19 bases in between. Germline-derived CDR1 and CDR2 are LGHDT and YNNKEL (reference sequence). The CDR3 loop spans 17 amino acids.

The V gene is TRBV7-7, the J gene TRBJ2-2; the D gene is possibly TRBD1 (7 bases). This CDR3 is 15 amino acids long. Germline CDR1 is SSHAT and CDR2 is FNYEAQ (reference sequence). The CDR3, as DNA: TGTGCTAGCGGCTTAGGAACAGGGGCCGCCGGGGAGCTGTTTTTT. Translated, it gives CASGLGTGAAGELFF. Complete variable domain (other parts from reference TRBV7-7 and TRBJ2-2): GAGVSQSPRYKVTKRGQDVTLRCDPISSHATLYWYQQALGQGPEFLTYFNYEAQPDKSGLPSDRFSAERPEGSISTLTIQRTEQRDSAMYRCASGLGTGAAGELFFGEGSRLTVL.

As for this clone: The same CDR3 can be traced to other DNA sequences in this sample. The gene calls are TRBV4-1 and TRBJ2-2, with D possibly matching TRBD2 (5 bases). V gave up 1 base and J gave up 4 bases, with 7 bases separating them. Germline V CDR1 and CDR2: MGHRA, YSYEKL. The CDR3 has 14 residues. CDR3: CASSQGGFTGELFF. In DNA, the CDR3 is TGCGCCAGCAGCCAAGGCGGGTTCACCGGGGAGCTGTTTTTT.

J is TRBJ1-1 and V is TRBV3-1 (or the pseudogene TRBV3-2), with TRBD1 as a possible D gene (6 bases). The germline gives CDR1 LGHDT, CDR2 YNNKEL (reference sequence). The CDR3 loop spans 14 amino acids. V lost 4 bases to trimming and J lost 4 bases, with 13 bases between them. CDR3 residues: CASSLRQVSTEAFF. As DNA, the CDR3 is TGTGCCAGCAGCCTTCGACAGGTCAGCACTGAAGCTTTCTTT.

The chain links TRBV3-1 (or the pseudogene TRBV3-2) to TRBJ2-1, with 7 bases lining up with TRBD1. The CDR3 spans 16 residues. The trim removed 0 bases at V and 5 bases at J, leaving 7 bases unmatched. Germline V gene data show CDR1 as LGHDT and CDR2 as YNNKEL (reference sequence). CDR3 sequence reads: CASSQDPGTANNEQFF. For the CDR3, the DNA is TGTGCCAGCAGCCAAGACCCTGGGACAGCCAACAATGAGCAGTTCTTC.